The 25 T cell receptor beta chains below were found in one sample sequenced in a study of regulatory T cells in long-lasting Graves disease. Time point noted: newly diagnosed GD, antithyroid drugs for less than 3 months. Construction of the TCR library relied on RNA isolated from PBMCs. Sequencing libraries for TCR beta were prepared with iRepertoire HTBI primers and Arm-PCR of CDR3 regions. TCRdb itself ran the multiplex PCR reads through MiXCR, one entry per CDR3 protein. The sample records about 380,000 distinct CDR3 sequences, 15% to 18% being singletons. Here the sequenced sample was peripheral blood mononuclear cells (PBMCs), taken at new diagnosis, from a patient treated with antithyroid drugs. These TCRs come from a female donor with Graves disease.

The table lists this clonotype with many counts. This chain connects TRBV18 to TRBJ1-1; no clear D gene. Between the trimmed V and J ends, which lost 10 bases and 1 base, there was a span of 13 bases. This CDR3 has 13 amino acids. Germline assignment: CDR1 KGHSH and CDR2 LQKENI. The CDR3 loop reads CATSGGSNTEAFF. For the CDR3, the DNA is TGTGCCACCTCGGGCGGATCGAACACTGAAGCTTTCTTT.

CDR3 in DNA: TGTGCCAGCAGCCGCCTGGGGGGGGAGGTACTCTTGACAGATACGCAGTATTTT. This sequence encodes CASSRLGGEVLLTDTQYF. The rearrangement uses TRBV6-1 and TRBJ2-3, with 7 bases aligning to TRBD2. Germline trimming cut 6 bases from V and 3 bases from J; bases unmatched to any gene: 18. Germline V gives CDR1 MNHNS, CDR2 SASEGT. CDR3 length: 18 residues.

There are a few counts of this clonotype. This chain links TRBV6-2 or TRBV6-3 with TRBJ1-5; possibly TRBD1 for D (6 bases). V gave up 7 bases and J gave up 5 bases, with 15 bases separating them. This CDR3 has 14 residues. The germline gives CDR1 MNHEY, CDR2 SVGEGT. CDR3 coding DNA: TGTGCCAGCAAGATCATTAGGGGGGATCAGCCCCAGCATTTT. Protein sequence: CASKIIRGDQPQHF.

This clonotype was observed many times. V usage is TRBV7-9 and J usage is TRBJ1-2, with D uncertain. Germline CDR1 is SEHNR and CDR2 is FQNEAQ (reference sequence). The CDR3 is 12 amino acids. Trimming took 5 bases from V and 6 from J, leaving 10 bases between them. The CDR3 DNA reads TGTGCCAGCAGCCTCGTAGGTGATGGCTACACCTTC. Its protein is CASSLVGDGYTF.

In this sample, this clonotype turned up a few times. The chain links TRBV18 to TRBJ1-2; TRBD1 agrees at 10 bases. V was pared by 5 bases and J by 6 bases, with 9 bases of the junction left unmatched. The germline V gene encodes CDR1 KGHSH and CDR2 LQKENI. The CDR3 runs 15 residues. This CDR3 reads CASSAQTGGNDGYTF. CDR3 coding DNA: TGTGCCAGCTCAGCCCAGACAGGGGGCAATGATGGCTACACCTTC.

This clonotype was counted between two and nine times. CDR3 loop: CASSPGWNTGELFF. In DNA, the CDR3 is TGTGCCAGCAGCCCCGGTTGGAACACCGGGGAGCTGTTTTTT. The chain joins TRBV11-2 to TRBJ2-2; no clear D gene. CDR1 SGHAT and CDR2 FQNNGV come from the germline V gene. V lost 5 bases and J lost 1, with 8 bases in between. There are 14 residues in the CDR3.

This clonotype was seen many times. The chain combines TRBV29-1 with TRBJ2-7, with TRBD1 matching over 8 bases. With V trimmed by 7 bases and J by 4 bases, 9 bases remained unmatched. Germline values: CDR1 SQVTM, CDR2 ANQGSEA. There are 13 residues in the CDR3. DNA of the CDR3: TGCAGCGCTGTTGACAGGGGAGATTACGAGCAGTACTTC. Amino acid sequence: CSAVDRGDYEQYF.

This clonotype was observed a handful of times. Mismatch with germline at one junction end may stem from a read error. The chain recombines TRBV7-3 with TRBJ2-1; D tentatively fits TRBD1 or TRBD2 (5 bases each). The CDR3 is made up of 14 amino acids. CDR1 SGHTA and CDR2 FQGTGA come from the germline V gene. The CDR3 loop reads CAGSLTRDGNEQFF. CDR3 bases: TGTGCCGGCAGCTTAACCAGGGACGGCAATGAGCAGTTCTTC. Full variable domain (missing parts from reference TRBV7-3 and TRBJ2-1): GAGVSQTPSNKVTEKGKYVELRCDPISGHTALYWYRQSLGQGPEFLIYFQGTGAADDSGLPNDRFFAVRPEGSVSTLKIQRTERGDSAVYLCAGSLTRDGNEQFFGPGTRLTVL.

This clonotype has a count of ten or more. This chain connects TRBV4-1 to TRBJ2-1, with 7 bases that match TRBD2. The CDR3 totals 11 residues. In germline, CDR1 is MGHRA, CDR2 YSYEKL. V shed 5 bases, J shed 9 bases, and the junction held 1 base outside the gene matches. The CDR3 DNA is TGCGCCAGCAGCGTAGCGGGTGAGCAGTTCTTC. It encodes CASSVAGEQFF.

This clonotype showed up many times. The gene calls are TRBV4-1 and TRBJ1-2; no definite D call. V was clipped by 4 bases and J by 7 bases, with 19 bases between them. CDR3 length: 15 residues. Germline-derived CDR1 and CDR2 are MGHRA and YSYEKL. This chain's CDR3 is CASSLFLGSLVGYTF. The CDR3 nucleotides read TGCGCCAGCAGCCTCTTTTTAGGGTCGCTGGTTGGCTACACCTTC.

The chain uses TRBV25-1 and TRBJ2-7; D is perhaps TRBD2 (6 bases). Germline V gene lookup returns CDR1 MGHDK and CDR2 SYGVNS. Trimming removed 4 bases from V and 5 bases from J, with 15 bases in between. There are 14 residues in the CDR3. CDR3 region: CASSAFGGGDEQYF. The CDR3 DNA sequence: TGTGCCAGCAGTGCTTTCGGTGGAGGGGACGAGCAGTACTTC.

This clonotype was recorded many times. The genes are TRBV7-9 and TRBJ2-1; 9 bases line up with TRBD1. Trimming cost V 3 bases and J 0 bases; bases outside gene matches: 3. Germline V gene data show CDR1 as SEHNR and CDR2 as FQNEAQ (reference sequence). This CDR3 is 16 amino acids long. This CDR3 is CASSLGQGSSYNEQFF. In DNA form, the CDR3 reads TGTGCCAGCAGCTTGGGACAGGGTAGCTCCTACAATGAGCAGTTCTTC.

This clonotype has at least ten counts. This sequence joins TRBV30 and TRBJ2-7; TRBD1 matches at 11 bases. The CDR3 totals 14 residues. CDR1 is GTSNPN and CDR2 is SVGIG in the germline V gene (reference sequence). J lost 3 bases, V lost 2 bases, and 3 bases had no gene match. For the CDR3, the DNA is TGTGCCTGGAGTCGAGGGACAGGGGGCTACGAGCAGTACTTC. This encodes CAWSRGTGGYEQYF. The entire variable domain, with the rest obtained from reference TRBV30 and TRBJ2-7, is as follows: SQTIHQWPATLVQPVGSPLSLECTVEGTSNPNLYWYRQAAGRGLQLLFYSVGIGQISSEVPQNLSASRPQDRQFILSSKKLLLSDSGFYLCAWSRGTGGYEQYFGPGTRLTVT.

This clonotype appeared many times. V and J are TRBV20-1 and TRBJ2-1, with TRBD2 matching over 7 bases. V dropped 8 bases and J dropped 4; count of bases not matched to a gene: 2. Germline lookup yields CDR1 DFQATT and CDR2 SNEGSKA (reference sequence). The CDR3 runs to 11 residues. DNA for the CDR3: TGCAGTCGGGGGGAATACAATGAGCAGTTCTTC. This codes for CSRGEYNEQFF.

The chain recombines TRBV9 with TRBJ2-7; D perhaps matches TRBD1 (5 bases). The CDR3 runs to 14 residues. CDR1 is SGDLS and CDR2 is YYNGEE in the germline V gene. Trimming took 3 bases from V and 0 from J, leaving 10 bases between them. CDR3 loop: CASSAHRSSYEQYF. The CDR3 bases are TGTGCCAGCAGCGCTCACAGGAGCTCCTACGAGCAGTACTTC.

This chain uses TRBV7-9 with TRBJ1-1; 7 nucleotides align to TRBD1. Germline V gene data show CDR1 as SEHNR and CDR2 as FQNEAQ (reference sequence). V shed 1 base, J shed 2 bases, and the junction held 7 bases outside the gene matches. The CDR3 sequence is 16 residues long. The CDR3 region is CASSLDRTGGNTEAFF. The CDR3 DNA follows: TGTGCCAGCAGCTTAGACCGGACAGGCGGAAACACTGAAGCTTTCTTT.

This clonotype showed up many times. V usage is TRBV3-1 and J usage is TRBJ2-7; 9 bases are a match to TRBD1. J gave up 5 bases and V 2 bases, and 10 bases lay outside the gene matches. There are 16 residues in the CDR3. The germline V gene encodes CDR1 LGHDT and CDR2 YNNKEL (reference sequence). The DNA of the CDR3 is TGTGCCAGCAGCCAACAAATAGGACAGGGGAGCAACGAGCAGTACTTC. Translation gives CASSQQIGQGSNEQYF.

This clonotype occurred many times. CDR3 sequence reads: CASTDAIGDTQYF. CDR3 DNA sequence: TGTGCCAGCACTGACGCAATTGGGGATACGCAGTATTTT. The chain employs TRBV2 and TRBJ2-3; D gene ambiguous. V dropped 7 bases and J dropped 6 bases, with 14 bases sitting between them. CDR3 size: 13 residues. Germline V gene sequence: CDR1 SNHLY, CDR2 FYNNEI.

This clonotype was observed many times. J is TRBJ2-3 and V is TRBV28; 10 bases match TRBD2. Germline CDR1 MDHEN, CDR2 SYDVKM. V was pared by 3 bases and J by 1 base, with 10 bases of the junction left unmatched. This CDR3 comprises 18 residues. DNA of the CDR3: TGTGCCAGCAGTTTGGGCCCTAGCGGGAGATTGGGCACAGATACGCAGTATTTT. It encodes CASSLGPSGRLGTDTQYF.

The sample holds many counts of this clonotype. The CDR3: CASSDQGSLVEAFF. DNA of the CDR3: TGTGCCAGCAGTGATCAGGGGTCTCTCGTTGAAGCTTTCTTT. The rearrangement uses TRBV2 and TRBJ1-1; possibly TRBD1 for D (6 bases). Looked up from germline, CDR1 is SNHLY and CDR2 is FYNNEI. CDR3 size: 14 residues. With 3 bases removed from V and 7 bases from J, the gap between germline ends came to 15 bases.

This clonotype was observed many times. V usage is TRBV28 and J usage is TRBJ1-2; D gene unclear. The V end lost 6 bases, the J end lost 8 bases, and 13 bases lay between the germline ends. CDR1 and CDR2 from the germline V gene are MDHEN and SYDVKM. The CDR3 is 12 residues long. The CDR3 protein is CASRRLEDGYTF. CDR3 sequence (DNA): TGTGCCAGCAGAAGATTGGAGGACGGCTACACCTTC.

This clonotype was counted many times. V gene TRBV10-1 combines with J gene TRBJ2-1, with TRBD1 identical over 7 bases. Germline V gene lookup returns CDR1 WNHNN and CDR2 SYGVQD (reference sequence). With V trimmed by 5 bases and J by 0 bases, 10 bases remained unmatched. The CDR3 loop spans 17 amino acids. CDR3 in DNA: TGCGCCAGCAGTTACACAGGGGATCCAAGCTCCTACAATGAGCAGTTCTTC. This translates into CASSYTGDPSSYNEQFF.

This clonotype was observed many times. This rearrangement joins TRBV6-1 to TRBJ1-4, with 7 bases matching TRBD1. This CDR3 comprises 15 residues. The junction had 10 bases not matched to a gene; V was cut back by 5 bases and J by 7 bases. CDR1 and CDR2 from the germline V gene are MNHNS and SASEGT. The CDR3 loop is CASSMLQGSFEKLFF. Here the CDR3 DNA reads TGTGCCAGCAGTATGCTACAGGGGTCTTTTGAAAAACTGTTTTTT.

This clonotype was seen many times. The V and J genes are TRBV9 and TRBJ2-3; no reliable D call. CDR3 size: 16 residues. Deletions cut 1 base from V and 0 bases from J, with 12 bases between. Germline V gene data show CDR1 as SGDLS and CDR2 as YYNGEE. The CDR3: CASSVWSYSSTDTQYF. DNA for the CDR3: TGTGCCAGCAGCGTATGGTCCTACTCTAGCACAGATACGCAGTATTTT.

This clonotype has a handful of counts. This chain links TRBV6-1 with TRBJ2-7; D remains unclear. Germline V gene lookup returns CDR1 MNHNS and CDR2 SASEGT. Trimming took 8 bases from V and 6 from J, leaving 17 bases between them. This CDR3 region has 13 residues. The CDR3 DNA reads TGTGCCAGCTCCTATGCAAGGGCACGCGAGCAGTACTTC. It is translated as CASSYARAREQYF.